This T cell receptor beta chain was identified during a study of T cell responses to AZD1222 COVID-19 vaccine. Overall study results and limits: White British ancestry dominated among donors, who included more females, and clonal diversity was possibly underestimated. All repertoire sampling was performed exclusively after the peak T cell response. Only five to seven AZD1222 recipients were seropositive at baseline.

V was clipped by 8 bases and J by 0 bases, with 2 bases between them. The germline gives CDR1 MNHEY, CDR2 SVGAGI. This CDR3 has 12 residues. With respect to this clone: Its antigen is still unknown.

The repertoire was sequenced with immunoSEQ multiplex PCR; TCRdb's copy has only in-frame clones and lacks some. Seen here are 17,000 or so clones, approximately 89% observed once, and the top ten hold roughly 9.4%. The V gene is TRBV6-5, the J gene TRBJ1-6, with unresolved D. The sequence came from an adult who received the AZD1222 COVID-19 vaccine. Specimen: peripheral blood, collected 28 days after the second AZD1222 dose. The CDR3 DNA sequence: TGTGCCAGCCGCTCCTATAATTCACCCCTCCACTTT. Its protein product is CASRSYNSPLHF.